Here is one T cell receptor (beta chain) with its context. Which antigen it targets is not known. Per-base quality was not reported, and no clone a single base away is much larger than it. This specimen belongs to a study of cytomegalovirus exposure and HLA in healthy donors (dated by TCRdb to 2015 to 2018). General notes on the study: In an earlier analysis of approximately 500 of the donors, around 290 Gb of sequence data and just under 120 million unique TCR beta sequences from roughly 190 million T cells were reported. Roughly 300 gigabases of sequencing data and tens of millions of unique TCR sequences were included in an early release covering over 600 HLA-typed donors. Of the 300 to 450 genotyped donors, approximately 83% fell in the genetic ancestry cluster associated with self-reported Caucasian donors. The study was designed to test whether signatures of past pathogen exposure could be identified by cataloging public T cell receptors. The study profiled the T cell repertoires of hundreds of subjects by immunosequencing and related them to cytomegalovirus serostatus. In addition to the first cohort of around 670 subjects, a separate validation cohort of over 90 different subjects was used. To predict cytomegalovirus infection status, the study brought together high-throughput TCR immunosequencing, statistical association of individual TCRs with disease status, and machine learning. In a later analysis, previously published TCR beta repertoires from 666 donors were re-analyzed and high-resolution HLA genotyping was added so that TCR occurrence patterns could be studied. In the later analysis, no new phenotypic data were used to find candidate immune exposures; instead, reliance was placed on TCR beta sequences and their occurrence across donors. An earlier analysis of about 620 of the donors applied high-throughput TCR beta sequencing to assess whether each TCR beta V gene segment acted as functional or pseudogenic. Donor age, sex, ethnicity and CMV serostatus were compiled together with the repertoire data. Genome-wide SNP genotypes for about 60% of the roughly 700 donors were used in a later genetic analysis, which treated that subset as a discovery cohort. Every repertoire in the discovery cohort had been generated on one and the same sequencing platform. Class I and class II HLA loci were covered by the typing at four-digit resolution. Typing coverage varied by locus: roughly 629-640 donors for A, B, C, DRB1 and DQB1; under 550 for DQA1; over 600 for DPA1; 400 to 480 for DPB1. Four or five DR-DQ haplotypes were handled as single units for association and clustering because linkage in the cohort was strong. Across under 500 genotyped donors of the cohort, an average of about 200,000 unique TCR beta nucleotide sequences per donor were sequenced, and approximately 17% of those sequences were non-productive. Study-wide conclusions, independent of this receptor: In a later analysis, the rate of TCR association differed among HLA loci, with DRB1 alleles having the most associated TCRs and HLA-C alleles having the fewest. Immune exposure information for the cohort was limited to CMV serostatus. Because counts were too low, 15 to 20 rarely observed V segments, including chromosome 9 orphons, were left out of the earlier analysis of about 620 of the donors. In a later analysis, several top co-occurrence clusters were reported to appear linked to parvovirus B19, influenza, CMV and Epstein-Barr virus. According to a later genetic analysis, donors in an Asian-associated ancestry cluster had fewer N-insertions in productive TCRs than the approximately 650-donor mean. Because the 87-base-pair reads could not distinguish some IMGT-functional V segments, including TRBV6-2 and TRBV6-3, those segments were excluded. In a later analysis, most CMV-associated TCR beta chains were found to appear HLA-restricted, with HLA associations seemingly driven largely by CMV exposure. Roughly uniform sequencing depth across donors was assumed in presence/absence analyses, although this assumption may not hold. Broadly in line with IMGT annotations, most TCR beta V segments showed up in productive rearrangements about 90% or about 30% of the time in an earlier analysis of around 600 of the donors. Correlated functional status among segregating V segments might reflect linkage disequilibrium, but an unknown experimental factor could not be ruled out. In the study, around 160 TCR beta chains were listed as associated with cytomegalovirus. In vitro tests confirmed that a few of the cytomegalovirus-associated TCR beta chains recognize cytomegalovirus antigens. A further reported finding was that TCR beta sequences accurately predicted the HLA-A and HLA-B alleles for most subjects in the first cohort. The classifier was reported to diagnose cytomegalovirus status with high specificity and sensitivity in both the original and validation cohorts. According to the authors, the approach could potentially be generalized to other disease states and immunological phenotypes. Most TCR sequences were observed very rarely across donors, whereas some public TCRs were present in many individuals. Strong co-occurrence of HLA alleles, especially DR and DQ, made assigning TCR associations to individual alleles difficult. HLA typing was unavailable for some donors at each locus, so association tests used only the typed subset. In this cohort, only TCR beta chains were sequenced, and detectable features were limited by the absence of alpha or paired-chain data. V-gene and J-gene trimming of TCR beta chains was associated with a missense DCLRE1C variant in a later genetic analysis, and the association was replicated in an independent cohort. A cluster of highly shared sequence variants was judged likely to represent a technical artifact of the sequencing pipeline. In a later analysis, some 18,000 TCR beta sequences were associated with specific HLA alleles at a false discovery rate of 0.05. Compared with equally common non-associated chains, HLA-associated TCR beta chains in a later analysis were more clonally expanded and had lower generation probabilities.

Libraries were made using the immunoSEQ multiplex PCR assay. For the multiplex PCR, a mixture combining 60 forward primers for TCR Vbeta segments and 13 reverse primers for TCR Jbeta segments was used. The CDR3 region of rearranged TCR beta genes was amplified from genomic DNA with a multiplex PCR assay. The amplified TCR beta libraries were sequenced on the Illumina HiSeq System as 87-base-pair reads. From the authors' description of their analysis: A later analysis tallied 80 million to 95 million unique TCR beta chains across the 666 repertoires, and around 12 million of those chains were shared by two or more donors. Raw reads were error-corrected and collapsed into unique sequences by a nearest-neighbor algorithm in which closely related sequences were merged to remove PCR and sequencing errors. CDR3 sequences were aligned to IMGT reference sequences to assign V, D and J gene segments. Each retained sequence needed at least a six-nucleotide match to both a V gene segment and a J gene segment. A rearrangement counted as productive if the CDR3 had no stop codons and remained in frame with V and J, and every other rearrangement counted as non-productive. Following IMGT convention, CDR3 was defined as the stretch from the second conserved V-encoded cysteine to the conserved J-encoded phenylalanine. Sequences without an unambiguous match to a single V gene segment were excluded from the earlier analysis of about 600 of the donors. In an earlier analysis of 450 to 750 of the donors, a V segment was called functional when productive rearrangements were above 56.7%, and segregating when the standard deviation between donors exceeded 5%. To diagnose cytomegalovirus status from the catalog of TCR beta chain sequences, a statistical classification framework was built. In a later analysis, V and J genes were assigned by comparing TCR nucleotide sequences against IMGT/GENE-DB human TR gene sequences. Using the TCRdist pipeline, a later analysis assigned CDR3 sequences along with most-parsimonious VDJ recombination scenarios. In a later analysis, every TCR beta chain was defined by the combination of its CDR3 amino acid sequence and its V-gene family, and reads without a unique V-gene family were dropped. As a way to deal with suspected cross-contamination and a sequencing artifact, a later analysis dropped hundreds of nucleotide sequences that were highly shared and had low generation probability. For each public chain, a later analysis derived a clonal expansion index from normalized ranks of inferred template counts within each repertoire. In a later analysis, generation probabilities were computed with a VDJ recombination model fitted to out-of-frame rearrangements, and the resulting probabilities were checked against IGoR. Hypergeometric tests were used in a later analysis to score TCR-TCR, TCR-HLA and TCR-CMV co-occurrence, with a repertoire-size bias correction applied to the TCR pairs. A later analysis estimated false discovery rates by permuting HLA or CMV assignments 20 times. In a later analysis, co-occurring TCRs were grouped using DBSCAN, and TCRdist sequence similarity was added for clustering within HLA-allele-positive subsets. Repertoires with fewer than 30,000 or more than 120,000 public chains were left out of co-occurrence clustering, as were about five repertoires with anomalous nucleotide sharing. TCRdb holds this immuneACCESS table with in-frame rearrangements only. Some clones are missing; in checked studies, unresolved V genes explain under half, and the rest has no known cause. V, J and clone size derive from that table, while D and trimming were established from the DNA sequence. The sample table records a few hundred thousand clones; around 90% of these occur just once. 1.5% to 2% of the sample belongs to the ten largest clones.

The cohort consisted of 650 to 850 healthy bone marrow donors. At the time of sampling, all cohort members were nominally healthy, though unrecorded immune exposures were likely present. The donor tested CMV seronegative and was one of the 352 seronegative cohort members. Every donor gave a peripheral blood sample, and the peripheral blood mononuclear cells from that sample were used for TCR beta sequencing. The Qiagen DNeasy Blood Extraction Kit was used to extract genomic DNA from the blood cell samples. From the cysteine through the phenylalanine, the CDR3 covers 17 amino acids. The only DNA kept is the CDR3, 51 bases in frame from the first base. CDR1 is given as SGHDT and CDR2 as YYEEEE, both from the germline V gene. Here V drops 4 bases and J drops 4 bases, and the junction holds 16 bases not matched to any gene.

The chain is made from TRBV5-6 and TRBJ2-7, with TRBD2 identical over 8 junction bases. Sequencing was performed on PBMCs. This TCR came from a girl aged 2 to 9 in good health and CMV-seronegative. The CDR3 here reads CASSAKSRPRGGYEQYF. DNA sequence: TGTGCCAGCAGCGCCAAAAGCCGGCCCCGCGGGGGGTACGAGCAGTACTTC.